This T cell receptor (beta chain) was captured in a study of T cell responses to AZD1222 COVID-19 vaccine. Study information: Pooling was applied to second doses at about 4 or about 12 weeks. Study results and caveats: Donors were chiefly white British, with a greater number of females, and clonal diversity was perhaps underestimated. Dominant CD4 TCR responses targeted spike regions 160-218 and 743-854. There were repertoire samples only from the period after the peak T cell response.

The protocol was immunoSEQ multiplex PCR, while the TCRdb copy is restricted to in-frame clones and leaves out a portion. The sample has 100,000 to 120,000 clones; roughly 82% are singletons. A note on this clone: Its antigen is not identified.

The CDR3 has 16 amino acids. V was shortened by 8 bases and J by 0 bases, with 20 bases between the two germline ends. Per the germline V gene, CDR1 is SGHNT and CDR2 is YYREEE (reference sequence). Here the sequenced sample was peripheral blood, taken on day 0 of AZD1222 vaccination. The TCR was taken from an adult in good health. The chain recombines TRBV5-4 with TRBJ1-2, with D possibly matching TRBD1 (6 bases). The CDR3 sequence: CASMAWGGDSNYGYTF. In nucleotides, the CDR3 is TGTGCCAGTATGGCCTGGGGGGGCGATTCTAACTATGGCTACACCTTC.